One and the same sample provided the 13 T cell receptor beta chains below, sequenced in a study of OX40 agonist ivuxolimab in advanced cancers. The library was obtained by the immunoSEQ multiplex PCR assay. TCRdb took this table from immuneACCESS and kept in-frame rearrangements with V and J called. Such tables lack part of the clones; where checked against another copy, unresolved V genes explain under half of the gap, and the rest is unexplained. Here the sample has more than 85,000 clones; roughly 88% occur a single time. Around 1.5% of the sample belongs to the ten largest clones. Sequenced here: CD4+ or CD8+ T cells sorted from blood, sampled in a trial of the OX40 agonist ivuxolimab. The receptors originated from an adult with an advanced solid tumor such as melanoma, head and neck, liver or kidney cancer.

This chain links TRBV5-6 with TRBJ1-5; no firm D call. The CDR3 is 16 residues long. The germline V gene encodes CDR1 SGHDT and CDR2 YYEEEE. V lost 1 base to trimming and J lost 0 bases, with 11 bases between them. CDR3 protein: CASSLYSWYSNQPQHF. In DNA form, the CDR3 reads TGTGCCAGCAGCTTGTATAGTTGGTATAGCAATCAGCCCCAGCATTTT.

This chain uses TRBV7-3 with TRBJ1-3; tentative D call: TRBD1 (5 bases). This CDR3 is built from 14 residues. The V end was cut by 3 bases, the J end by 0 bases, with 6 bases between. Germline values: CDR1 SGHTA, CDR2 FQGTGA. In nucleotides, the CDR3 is TGTGCCAGCAGCTTGGGGCCCTCTGGAAACACCATATATTTT. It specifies CASSLGPSGNTIYF.

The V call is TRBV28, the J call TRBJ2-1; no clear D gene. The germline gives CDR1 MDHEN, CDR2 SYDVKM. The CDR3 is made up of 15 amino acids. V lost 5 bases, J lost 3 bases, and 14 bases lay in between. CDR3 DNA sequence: TGTGCCAGCAGTCCCATTCCCCGGAACTACAATGAGCAGTTCTTC. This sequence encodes CASSPIPRNYNEQFF.

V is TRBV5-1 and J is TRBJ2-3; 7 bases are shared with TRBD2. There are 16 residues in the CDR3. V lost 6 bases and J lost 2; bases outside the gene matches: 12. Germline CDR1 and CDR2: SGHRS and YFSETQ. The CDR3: CASTPRASGITDTQYF. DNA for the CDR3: TGCGCCAGCACCCCACGAGCTAGCGGAATCACAGATACGCAGTATTTT.

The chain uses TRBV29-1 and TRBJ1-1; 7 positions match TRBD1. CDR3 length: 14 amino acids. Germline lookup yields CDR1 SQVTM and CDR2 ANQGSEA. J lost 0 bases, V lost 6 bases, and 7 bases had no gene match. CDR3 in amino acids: CSVSEGQLNTEAFF. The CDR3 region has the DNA TGCAGCGTGAGCGAGGGACAGCTGAACACTGAAGCTTTCTTT.

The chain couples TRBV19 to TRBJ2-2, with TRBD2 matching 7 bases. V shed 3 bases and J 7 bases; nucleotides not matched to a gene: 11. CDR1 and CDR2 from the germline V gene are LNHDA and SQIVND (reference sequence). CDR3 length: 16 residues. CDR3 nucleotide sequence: TGTGCCAGTAGTATCGGAACGGGAGGAAATGACGGGGAGCTGTTTTTT. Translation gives CASSIGTGGNDGELFF.

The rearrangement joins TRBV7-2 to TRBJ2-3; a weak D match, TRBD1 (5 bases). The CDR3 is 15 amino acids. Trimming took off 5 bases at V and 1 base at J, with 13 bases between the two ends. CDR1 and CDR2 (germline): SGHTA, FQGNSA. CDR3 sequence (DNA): TGTGCCAGCAGCAGGGGTAATCCGGGCACAGATACGCAGTATTTT. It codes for CASSRGNPGTDTQYF. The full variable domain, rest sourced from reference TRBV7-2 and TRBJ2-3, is GAGVSQSPSNKVTEKGKDVELRCDPISGHTALYWYRQSLGQGLEFLIYFQGNSAPDKSGLPSDRFSAERTGGSVSTLTIQRTQQEDSAVYLCASSRGNPGTDTQYFGPGTRLTVL.

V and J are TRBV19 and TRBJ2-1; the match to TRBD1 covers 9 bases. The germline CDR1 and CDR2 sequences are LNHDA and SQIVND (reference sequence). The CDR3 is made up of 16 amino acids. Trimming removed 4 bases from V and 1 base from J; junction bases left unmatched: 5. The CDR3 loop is CASSTRGTGSYNEQFF. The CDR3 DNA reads TGTGCCAGTAGTACTAGGGGGACAGGGTCCTACAATGAGCAGTTCTTC.

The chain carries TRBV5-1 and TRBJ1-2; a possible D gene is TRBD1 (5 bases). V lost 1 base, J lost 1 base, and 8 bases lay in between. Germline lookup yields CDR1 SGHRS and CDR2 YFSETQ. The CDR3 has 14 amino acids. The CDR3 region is CASSLPDINYGYTF. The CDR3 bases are TGCGCCAGCAGCTTGCCGGACATTAACTATGGCTACACCTTC.

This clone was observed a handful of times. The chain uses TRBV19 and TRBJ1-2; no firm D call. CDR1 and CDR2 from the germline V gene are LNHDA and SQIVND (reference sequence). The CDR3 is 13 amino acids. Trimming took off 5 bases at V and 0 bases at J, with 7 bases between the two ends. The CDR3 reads CASSPSANYGYTF. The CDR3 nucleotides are TGTGCCAGTAGTCCCAGCGCTAACTATGGCTACACCTTC.

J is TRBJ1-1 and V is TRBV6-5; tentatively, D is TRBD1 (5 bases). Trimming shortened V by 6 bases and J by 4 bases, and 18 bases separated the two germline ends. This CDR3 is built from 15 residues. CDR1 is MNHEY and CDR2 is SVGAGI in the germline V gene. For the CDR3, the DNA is TGTGCCAGCAGCCTTGGAGCTTGGGGGGGCACTGAAGCTTTCTTT. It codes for CASSLGAWGGTEAFF.

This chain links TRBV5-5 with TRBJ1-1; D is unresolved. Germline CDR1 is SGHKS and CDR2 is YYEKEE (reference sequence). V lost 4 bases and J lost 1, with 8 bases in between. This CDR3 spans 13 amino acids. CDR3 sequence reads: CASSPITNTEAFF. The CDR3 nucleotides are TGTGCCAGCAGCCCCATTACGAACACTGAAGCTTTCTTT.

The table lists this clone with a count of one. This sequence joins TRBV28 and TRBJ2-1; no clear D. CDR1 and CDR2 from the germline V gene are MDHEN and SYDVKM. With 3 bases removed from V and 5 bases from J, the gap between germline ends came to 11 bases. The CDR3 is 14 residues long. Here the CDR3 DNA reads TGTGCCAGCAGTTTCATACAGATGAACAATGAGCAGTTCTTC. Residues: CASSFIQMNNEQFF.